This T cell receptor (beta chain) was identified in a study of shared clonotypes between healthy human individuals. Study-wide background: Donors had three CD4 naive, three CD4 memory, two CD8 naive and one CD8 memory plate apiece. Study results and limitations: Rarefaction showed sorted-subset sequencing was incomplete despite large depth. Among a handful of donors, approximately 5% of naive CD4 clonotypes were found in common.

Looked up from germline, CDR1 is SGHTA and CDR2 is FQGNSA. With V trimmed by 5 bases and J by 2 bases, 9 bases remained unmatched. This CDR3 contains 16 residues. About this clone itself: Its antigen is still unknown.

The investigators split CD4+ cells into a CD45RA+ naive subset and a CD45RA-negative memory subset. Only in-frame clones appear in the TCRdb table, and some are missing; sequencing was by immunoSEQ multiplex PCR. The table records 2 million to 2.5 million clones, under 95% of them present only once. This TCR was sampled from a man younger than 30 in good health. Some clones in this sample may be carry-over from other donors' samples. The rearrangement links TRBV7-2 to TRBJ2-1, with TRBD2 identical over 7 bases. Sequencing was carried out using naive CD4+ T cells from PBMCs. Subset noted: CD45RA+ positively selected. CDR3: CASSRQSGITYNEQFF. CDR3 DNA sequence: TGTGCCAGCAGCCGCCAGAGCGGGATCACCTACAATGAGCAGTTCTTC.